The entry below gives a single TCR beta chain sequence along with its context. The antigen remains unidentified. This CDR3 has 15 residues. CDR1 SEHNR and CDR2 FQNEAQ come from the germline V gene (reference sequence). The V gene end was trimmed by 1 base and the J gene end by 7 bases; junction bases not matched to a gene: 7. This entry is derived from a study of molecular identifiers for immune sequencing clone quantification. Regarding the study as a whole: The study found clones above 20 RNA copies held over 99% of effector molecules and under 1% in naive cells.

TCRdb independently ran MiXCR on the PCR reads; one entry per CDR3 protein. The profile shows 8,000 to 11,000 distinct CDR3 sequences, 18% of them singletons. The source is a human donor in good health. Some libraries in this study had Jurkat cell RNA spiked in. The sequenced material came from naive CD8+ T cells from blood, with Jurkat cell RNA spiked in. The subset was: FACS-sorted CD8+CD4-CCR7+CD45RA+ naive T cells. The rearrangement joins TRBV7-9 to TRBJ2-1, with 7 bases lining up with TRBD1. CDR3 sequence: CASSLGPQQGNEQFF. The CDR3 DNA reads as TGTGCCAGCAGCTTAGGGCCCCAACAGGGGAATGAGCAGTTCTTC.